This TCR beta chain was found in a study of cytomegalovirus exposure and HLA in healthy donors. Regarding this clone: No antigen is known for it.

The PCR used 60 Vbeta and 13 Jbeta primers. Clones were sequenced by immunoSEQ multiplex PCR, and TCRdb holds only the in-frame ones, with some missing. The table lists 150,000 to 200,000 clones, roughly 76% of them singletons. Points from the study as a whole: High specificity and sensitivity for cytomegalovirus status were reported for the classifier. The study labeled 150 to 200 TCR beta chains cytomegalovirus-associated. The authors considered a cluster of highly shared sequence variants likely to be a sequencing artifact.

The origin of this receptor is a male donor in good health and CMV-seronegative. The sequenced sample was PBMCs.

The CDR3 DNA reads as TGTGCCAGCACCACCAAGTCAGGGGAAACTGAAGCTTTCTTT. Translation gives CASTTKSGETEAFF. V gene TRBV4-2 combines with J gene TRBJ1-1; weak D call: TRBD1 (6 bases). Germline loops: CDR1 LGHNA, CDR2 YNFKEQ. This CDR3 has 14 amino acids. V dropped 7 bases and J dropped 5 bases, with 17 bases sitting between them.